This T cell receptor (beta chain) is from a study of T cells in Graves' hyperthyroidism and ophthalmopathy. About the research overall: Peripheral blood was obtained at initial diagnosis, preceding any treatment. Findings and limits, study-wide: A median about 6 months before onset, the model predicted ophthalmopathy. By a 13 V-J model, ophthalmopathy was set apart from stable hyperthyroidism.

Investigators excluded patients with uncontrolled infection, other autoimmune disease, pregnancy or lactation. Germline V gene sequence: CDR1 SNHLY, CDR2 FYNNEI. The V gene end was trimmed by 6 bases and the J gene end by 5 bases; junction bases not matched to a gene: 8. The CDR3 extends over 15 amino acids. RNA transcripts were the template for amplifying TCR beta CDR3 regions. The HTBI primer set was used in a first-round RT-PCR of the TCR CDR3. Via MiXCR, TCRdb re-called the multiplex PCR reads, giving one row per CDR3 protein. The sample has roughly 700,000 distinct CDR3 sequences; 15% to 20% are singletons. In its sample, this clonotype was seen many times. Its specificity is not known.

The sequenced sample was blood. J is TRBJ2-7 and V is TRBV2, with TRBD1 matching over 12 bases. This TCR came from a man aged 45-65 years with Graves' hyperthyroidism. This chain's CDR3 is CASRDPGQGADEQYF. Here the CDR3 DNA reads TGTGCCAGCAGAGACCCGGGACAGGGGGCTGACGAGCAGTACTTC.